This TCR beta chain was identified during a study of cytomegalovirus exposure and HLA in healthy donors. Study details: An early release of data contained 75 million to 90 million unique TCRs, which came from HLA-typed donors. Among the approximately 430 donors who were genotyped, about 84% fell in the genetic ancestry cluster that is associated with self-reported Caucasian donors. General study results and limits: The study recorded fewer than 200 TCR beta chains that were cytomegalovirus-associated.

PCR amplification relied on 60 Vbeta primers (plus 13 Jbeta primers). The method was immunoSEQ multiplex PCR; TCRdb's version includes in-frame clones alone and lacks a portion of them. In total, the table holds 200,000 to 250,000 clones. A word on this clone: The antigen remains undetermined.

V lost 7 bases and J lost 5, with 15 bases in between. CDR1 is SNHLY, CDR2 FYNNEI, per germline. The CDR3 contains 14 residues. Sequencing input: PBMCs. This sequence joins TRBV2 and TRBJ1-5, with D perhaps TRBD1 (6 bases). The clonotype was recovered from a woman aged 25 to 45 in good health and CMV-seropositive. The CDR3 DNA is TGTGCCAGCACCAGGGACATTGGCTATCAGCCCCAGCATTTT. Encoded protein: CASTRDIGYQPQHF.